This T cell receptor beta chain is drawn from a study of T cells in Graves' hyperthyroidism and ophthalmopathy. Study-level results: Median prediction lead before ophthalmopathy onset was 6.5 to 7 months with the model. Using 13 V-J features, a model discriminated ophthalmopathy from stable hyperthyroidism.

The authors took PBMCs from roughly 9.5 ml fresh peripheral blood. RNA transcripts provided the source from which TCR beta CDR3 regions were amplified. A first-round RT-PCR of the TCR CDR3 used the HTBI primer set. TCRdb independently ran MiXCR on the multiplex PCR reads; one entry per CDR3 protein. This table has roughly 630,000 distinct CDR3 sequences, roughly 14% appearing once. The table lists this clonotype with many counts. Its antigen is still unknown. The TCR sequence derives from a woman aged 25 to 39 with Graves' hyperthyroidism. Sample: blood.

DNA of the CDR3: TGCAGTGTCGGCCCGGGACTTAGCTCCTACGAGCAGTACTTC. Encoded protein: CSVGPGLSSYEQYF. V usage is TRBV20-1 and J usage is TRBJ2-7; the D gene is possibly TRBD2 (6 bases). Trimming left V 7 bases short and J 0 bases short, with 16 bases between. Germline values: CDR1 DFQATT, CDR2 SNEGSKA (reference sequence). The CDR3 totals 14 residues.